Listed below are T cell receptor beta chains from one sample, sequenced in a study of spatial heterogeneity in lung cancer. TCRdb ran MiXCR on the 5' RACE reads and lists one entry per CDR3 protein. The repertoire holds 9,000 to 10,000 distinct CDR3 sequences, under 30% seen once, with roughly 3.7% in the top ten. The sample was PBMCs, taken at follow-up. The receptors here all came from a female donor with early-stage non-small cell lung cancer. Both conserved end residues are part of each CDR3. Each record gives: V gene, J gene, D gene, clone size, CDR3 DNA, CDR3 protein. A D gene is named only where the DNA matches it firmly. Rows may omit the clone size; those that give it use once, few, many or a size class.

V gene: TRBV19
J gene: TRBJ2-2
D gene: NA
clone size: medium-sized
CDR3 DNA: TGTGCCAGTAATTTACATACGAACACCGGGGAGCTGTTTTTT
CDR3 protein: CASNLHTNTGELFF

V gene: TRBV5-1
J gene: TRBJ2-7
D gene: NA
clone size: NA
CDR3 DNA: TGCGCCAGCAGTCTTGACTCGAGTCTCTACGAGCAGTACTTC
CDR3 protein: CASSLDSSLYEQYF

V gene: TRBV27
J gene: TRBJ2-5
D gene: TRBD2
clone size: NA
CDR3 DNA: TGTGCCAGCAGTGTACTAGCGGGAGGTGGCCGGGAGACCCAGTACTTC
CDR3 protein: CASSVLAGGGRETQYF

V gene: TRBV6-5
J gene: TRBJ2-7
D gene: NA
clone size: NA
CDR3 DNA: TGTGCCAGCAGTTATACCAGCGGCGCATCTCGGGATTACTACGAGCAGTACTTC
CDR3 protein: CASSYTSGASRDYYEQYF

V gene: TRBV5-6
J gene: TRBJ1-6
D gene: NA
clone size: NA
CDR3 DNA: TGTGCCAGCAGCGTCGGGGGTAGACGGTCACCCCTCCACTTT
CDR3 protein: CASSVGGRRSPLHF

V gene: TRBV29-1
J gene: TRBJ2-1
D gene: NA
clone size: medium-sized
CDR3 DNA: TGCAGCGTTCGGGTTACTTACAATGAGCAGTTCTTC
CDR3 protein: CSVRVTYNEQFF

V gene: TRBV6-2/TRBV6-3
J gene: TRBJ2-2
D gene: NA
clone size: NA
CDR3 DNA: TGTGCCAGCAGTTACCCTGAAGGCCGCGGGAAGGCCGGGGAGCTGTTTTTT
CDR3 protein: CASSYPEGRGKAGELFF

V gene: TRBV20-1
J gene: TRBJ1-5
D gene: NA
clone size: NA
CDR3 DNA: TGCAGTGCTCAGGAGGTTGGCAATCAGCCCCAGCATTTT
CDR3 protein: CSAQEVGNQPQHF

V gene: TRBV15
J gene: TRBJ2-4
D gene: NA
clone size: few
CDR3 DNA: TGTGCCACCAGCAGAGAAAGTAGCTATGGGGACCGACAGTTTTTAGCCAAAAACATTCAGTACTTC
CDR3 protein: CATSRESSYGDRQFLAKNIQYF

V gene: TRBV11-2
J gene: TRBJ2-1
D gene: NA
clone size: NA
CDR3 DNA: TGTGCCAGCAGCCCGGCGAGCTGGGGCAATGAGCAGTTCTTC
CDR3 protein: CASSPASWGNEQFF